This section outlines one TCR beta chain sequence together with its context. The data derive from a study of blood T cell repertoires in COVID-19. TCRdb's table, derived via immunoSEQ multiplex PCR, lists solely in-frame clones and lacks some. The sample records some 190,000 clones, 80% being singletons. Germline V lookup: CDR1 SGHVS, CDR2 FNYEAQ. This CDR3 is built from 16 residues. The trim removed 1 base at V and 9 bases at J, leaving 9 bases unmatched. The TCR was taken from a man aged 55 to 70 who had been exposed to COVID-19. The chain combines TRBV7-6 with TRBJ2-1; TRBD2 matches at 10 bases. Sequenced input: PBMCs or T cells enriched from blood (not recorded which). The CDR3 bases are TGTGCCAGCAGCTTAGGGGGAGCGGGAGGGCCTGGTGAGCAGTTCTTC. This gives the protein CASSLGGAGGPGEQFF.